These T cell receptor beta chains were read from a single sample in a study of Ad26.COV2.S vaccination and SARS-CoV-2 variants. The repertoire was sequenced with immunoSEQ multiplex PCR; TCRdb's copy has only in-frame clones and lacks some. The sample records hundreds of thousands of clones, approximately 90% being singletons. The sequences come from peripheral blood, collected in a trial of Ad26.COV2.S vaccine versus placebo. The receptors come from a person aged 18-60 years who received the Ad26.COV2.S COVID-19 vaccine or a placebo. Both conserved end residues are part of each CDR3. The D gene is left open where the match is weak. Part of the rows lack a size; the others show once, few, many or a class for expanded clones.

>14|TRBJ1-1|TRBV5-5|NA|many
TGTGCCAGCAGCTTTGGAGGTGGGTACACTGAAGCTTTCTTT
CASSFGGGYTEAFF
>15|TRBJ2-7|TRBV9|TRBD2|NA
TGTGCCAGCAGCGCTTCGGGACTAGCGGGAGACGAGCAGTACTTC
CASSASGLAGDEQYF
>15|TRBJ2-7|TRBV10-2|TRBD1|once
TGCGCCAGCAGTGAGTCGGACAGGGGGAACTACGAGCAGTACTTC
CASSESDRGNYEQYF
>13|TRBJ2-7|TRBV7-3|NA|NA
TGTGCCAGCAGCCAAACGGGACTCTACGAGCAGTACTTC
CASSQTGLYEQYF
>13|TRBJ1-4|TRBV18|NA|NA
TGTGCCAGCTCACCAGGAGTTTCTGAAAAACTGTTTTTT
CASSPGVSEKLFF
>12|TRBJ2-7|TRBV14|NA|NA
TGTGCCAGCAGCCAAGGAGGGCGAGAGCAGTACTTC
CASSQGGREQYF
>16|TRBJ2-4|TRBV3-1/TRBV3-2|TRBD1|NA
TGTGCCAGCAGCCCAAGACAGGGTACTACCAAAAACATTCAGTACTTC
CASSPRQGTTKNIQYF
>15|TRBJ1-5|TRBV28|NA|NA
TGTGCCAGCAGTTCCGCGGACGGTGAGAATCAGCCCCAGCATTTT
CASSSADGENQPQHF
>11|TRBJ2-5|TRBV20-1|NA|NA
TGCAGTGCTACCGAACAAGAGACCCAGTACTTC
CSATEQETQYF
>18|TRBJ1-4|TRBV10-3|TRBD1|NA
TGTGCCATCAGTGAGAGGCAGGGGGGATTTGCAACTAATGAAAAACTGTTTTTT
CAISERQGGFATNEKLFF
>20|TRBJ2-5|TRBV5-1|TRBD2|NA
TGCGCCAGCAGCAGAGGGACTAGCGGGAGAGGTCGGTCGACCCAAGAGACCCAGTACTTC
CASSRGTSGRGRSTQETQYF
>13|TRBJ2-2|TRBV2|NA|NA
TGTGCCAGCAGTGTCGGTGGTGGCGGGGAGCTGTTTTTT
CASSVGGGGELFF
>17|TRBJ2-7|TRBV10-3|TRBD1|once
TGTGCCATCAGTGGCCGGGAGACACAGGGGGACACCTACGAGCAGTACTTC
CAISGRETQGDTYEQYF
>16|TRBJ1-5|TRBV6-2/TRBV6-3|TRBD1|NA
TGTGCCAGCAGTTACTTTTCCAGGGGGCCCGGTCAGCCCCAGCATTTT
CASSYFSRGPGQPQHF
>16|TRBJ1-5|TRBV6-2/TRBV6-3|TRBD1|NA
TGTGCCAGCAGTTCGACCAGACAGGGGGAAGGTCAGCCCCAGCATTTT
CASSSTRQGEGQPQHF
>16|TRBJ2-3|TRBV27|NA|NA
TGTGCCAGCAGTTCGCCATCACTACTCATAGAGGATACGCAGTATTTT
CASSSPSLLIEDTQYF
>15|TRBJ2-3|TRBV13|TRBD2|once
TGTGCCAGCAGCTTTACTAGCGGAAGCACAGATACGCAGTATTTT
CASSFTSGSTDTQYF
>14|TRBJ1-4|TRBV7-2|TRBD1|NA
TGTGCCAGCAGCGCGTCGGGACAGGGTGAAAAACTGTTTTTT
CASSASGQGEKLFF
>14|TRBJ2-7|TRBV9|TRBD1|many
TGTGCCAGCAGCGTAGAGGACAGGGGCTACGAGCAGTACTTC
CASSVEDRGYEQYF
>15|TRBJ2-1|TRBV5-1|NA|NA
TGCGCCAGCAGCTTGGCCCCTAGCCGAGACAATGAGCAGTTCTTC
CASSLAPSRDNEQFF
>15|TRBJ1-4|TRBV5-6|NA|NA
TGTGCCAGCAGCGACGCAGACAGGACTAATGAAAAACTGTTTTTT
CASSDADRTNEKLFF
>14|TRBJ2-2|TRBV24-1|NA|once
TGTGCCACCAGTGGGGCAGGGGGGACCGGGGAGCTGTTTTTT
CATSGAGGTGELFF
>13|TRBJ2-5|TRBV5-4|NA|NA
TGTGCCAGCAGCCTTACAGGAGGGGAGACCCAGTACTTC
CASSLTGGETQYF
>14|TRBJ2-7|TRBV19|TRBD1|once
TGTGCCAGTAGTATAGTGGGACAGGCCTACGAGCAGTACTTC
CASSIVGQAYEQYF
>13|TRBJ2-7|TRBV25-1|NA|NA
TGTGCCAGCAGGCAAACTAACCGGGACATTTGGTACTTC
CASRQTNRDIWYF
>13|TRBJ1-2|TRBV12-3/TRBV12-4|TRBD1|few
TGTGCCAGCAGCAATGACAGGGGCGGTGGCTACACCTTC
CASSNDRGGGYTF
>14|TRBJ2-1|TRBV5-1|TRBD1|few
TGCGCCAGCAAGAAGGGACAGGGGAACAATGAGCAGTTCTTC
CASKKGQGNNEQFF
>14|TRBJ1-4|TRBV2|NA|NA
TGTGCCAGCAGACCCAGGGCCCCTAATGAAAAACTGTTTTTT
CASRPRAPNEKLFF
>13|TRBJ1-3|TRBV18|NA|once
TGTGCCAGCTCACCAGAGGAGGGAAACACCATATATTTT
CASSPEEGNTIYF
>12|TRBJ2-1|TRBV5-6|NA|NA
TGTGCCAGCAGCCTCGGGACCCAAGAGGAGTTCTTC
CASSLGTQEEFF
>16|TRBJ2-7|TRBV5-1|TRBD2|NA
TGCGCCAGCAGCTCGCGACCTAGCGGGGCTGGGGACGAGCAGTACTTC
CASSSRPSGAGDEQYF
>15|TRBJ1-5|TRBV15|NA|NA
TGTGCCACCAGCAGAGCAGGGGCTAGCAATCAGCCCCAGCATTTT
CATSRAGASNQPQHF
>16|TRBJ1-5|TRBV6-1|NA|NA
TGTGCCAGCAGTGAATCGATAGGGAGAGTTGGTCAGCCCCAGCATTTT
CASSESIGRVGQPQHF
>14|TRBJ2-7|TRBV6-5|NA|NA
TGTGCCAGCAGGAGGGACGGGGCCTCCTACGAGCAGTACTTC
CASRRDGASYEQYF
>15|TRBJ2-2|TRBV24-1|NA|NA
TGTGCCACCAGTGATGATACAGGGTCCACCGGGGAGCTGTTTTTT
CATSDDTGSTGELFF
>14|TRBJ1-1|TRBV7-9|NA|NA
TGTGCCAGCAGCTTAGGCCATTTGAACACTGAAGCTTTCTTT
CASSLGHLNTEAFF
>16|TRBJ1-1|TRBV7-6|NA|NA
TGTGCCAGCAGCTTAGAAGCTGGGACCGTGAACACTGAAGCTTTCTTT
CASSLEAGTVNTEAFF
>16|TRBJ2-2|TRBV7-6|NA|NA
TGTGCCAGCAGCTTAGGATCGGTGGGGAACACCGGGGAGCTGTTTTTT
CASSLGSVGNTGELFF
>18|TRBJ1-6|TRBV7-2|TRBD1|NA
TGTGCCAGCAGCTTAGCGCTGACCAGACAGGGTTATAATTCACCCCTCCACTTT
CASSLALTRQGYNSPLHF
>14|TRBJ2-1|TRBV7-2|NA|once
TGTGCCAGCAGCCCAGAGACGGATAACAATGAGCAGTTCTTC
CASSPETDNNEQFF
>16|TRBJ1-1|TRBV4-2|NA|NA
TGTGCCAGCAGCCAAGACGCCGACAGGTTGGGCACTGAAGCTTTCTTT
CASSQDADRLGTEAFF
>17|TRBJ2-5|TRBV7-6|TRBD1|NA
TGTGCCAGCAGCCTAGGACAGGGGGCTACCTACCAAGAGACCCAGTACTTC
CASSLGQGATYQETQYF
>15|TRBJ2-2|TRBV11-2|NA|NA
TGTGCCAGTAAAAGACACAGGCAGAACACCGGGGAGCTGTTTTTT
CASKRHRQNTGELFF
>15|TRBJ1-5|TRBV28|TRBD1|NA
TGTGCCAGCAGTTTTAGGACAGGGGGCACTCAGCCCCAGCATTTT
CASSFRTGGTQPQHF
>15|TRBJ2-5|TRBV5-1|NA|NA
TGCGCCAGCAGCTTGGGGGGGGCGCGCCAAGAGACCCAGTACTTC
CASSLGGARQETQYF
>12|TRBJ1-1|TRBV6-5|TRBD1|NA
TGTGCCAGCAGTTCAGGGGGCGCGGTGGCTTTCTTT
CASSSGGAVAFF
>15|TRBJ1-2|TRBV5-4|NA|NA
TGTGCCAGCAGCTTGGCGGGCAGGGCGCCTGGGGGCTACACCTTC
CASSLAGRAPGGYTF
>14|TRBJ2-7|TRBV2|NA|NA
TGTGCCAGATCACAATCTAAAATTCGGTACGAGCAGTACTTC
CARSQSKIRYEQYF
>12|TRBJ1-1|TRBV18|NA|NA
TGTGCCAGCTCTTCCTGGGACACTGAAGCTTTCTTT
CASSSWDTEAFF
>11|TRBJ2-1|TRBV20-1|NA|NA
TGCAGTGCTAGGACCCTTGAGGGGCAGTTCTTC
CSARTLEGQFF
>15|TRBJ1-6|TRBV5-1|NA|NA
TGCGCCAGCAGCTTGGAACAGCCCCTAATTTCACCCCTCCACTTT
CASSLEQPLISPLHF
>15|TRBJ1-4|TRBV4-3|NA|NA
TGCGCCAGCAGCCAAGGGGGCCGCATGAGTGAAAAACTGTTTTTT
CASSQGGRMSEKLFF
>18|TRBJ2-2|TRBV5-1|TRBD1|NA
TGCGCCAGCAGCCAATTCCTCACAGGGGGCTCGAACACCGGGGAGCTGTTTTTT
CASSQFLTGGSNTGELFF
>14|TRBJ1-2|TRBV7-2|NA|many
TGTGCCAGCAGCCCGTCCCAGGTTCCCAGTGGCTACACCTTC
CASSPSQVPSGYTF
>16|TRBJ2-7|TRBV6-5|TRBD2|NA
TGTGCCAGCAGTTACTCGCCAACTAGCGGGAGTTTTGAGCAGTACTTC
CASSYSPTSGSFEQYF
>13|TRBJ2-7|TRBV29-1|NA|once
TGCAGCGTTGAAGCCGAGGCCCGAGACGAGCAGTACTTC
CSVEAEARDEQYF
>16|TRBJ2-1|TRBV11-3|TRBD2|NA
TGTGCCAGCAGCCAAGGTTCGGTGCGGGAGGTCCCGGAGCAGTTCTTC
CASSQGSVREVPEQFF
>14|TRBJ2-5|TRBV6-7|NA|NA
TGTGCCAGCAGGCACCGGGCTTTATGGGAGACCCAGTACTTC
CASRHRALWETQYF
>16|TRBJ2-1|TRBV28|TRBD1|NA
TGTGCCAGCAGTTCGGAGGGGACAGGGGTCTACAATGAGCAGTTCTTC
CASSSEGTGVYNEQFF
>15|TRBJ1-1|TRBV11-2|NA|NA
TGTGCCAGCAGCTCCCAACAAAAAATGAACACTGAAGCTTTCTTT
CASSSQQKMNTEAFF